The entry that follows covers one T cell receptor (beta chain) sequence. Its cognate antigen is unknown. The entry originates in a study of OX40 agonist ivuxolimab in advanced cancers. As for the study in general: One patient with hepatocellular carcinoma and two with cutaneous melanoma, three in all, had partial responses. Regarding the study as a whole: The mean number of expanded clones was higher in CD8+ T cells than in CD4+.

Using immunoSEQ multiplex PCR, the repertoire was profiled, and TCRdb retains in-frame clones only, with some absent. Found here are tens of thousands of clones, around 83% of them singletons; the top ten hold roughly 2.2%. Trimming shortened V by 3 bases and J by 6 bases, and 11 bases separated the two germline ends. The CDR3 is 14 residues long. Germline V gene data show CDR1 as MRHNA and CDR2 as SNTAGT. This TCR derives from an adult with an advanced solid tumor such as melanoma, head and neck, liver or kidney cancer. This sample comprised CD4+ or CD8+ T cells sorted from blood, obtained in a trial of the OX40 agonist ivuxolimab. J is TRBJ2-2 and V is TRBV6-4, with TRBD2 as a possible D gene (5 bases). The CDR3: CASSEEAQAGELFF. The CDR3 DNA follows: TGTGCCAGCAGTGAGGAGGCTCAGGCCGGGGAGCTGTTTTTT.